This T cell receptor beta chain is from a study of T cell responses to AZD1222 COVID-19 vaccine. Study conclusions and caveats: Baseline antibody screening turned up just six or seven seropositive AZD1222 recipients. Spike-spanning, vaccine-associated CD4 TCRs were dominant at 160-218 and 743-854. In a largely white British group with more females than males, clonal diversity was possibly underestimated. Two doses of AZD1222 preceded a rise in Spike-specific TCR breadth and depth.

About this clone: The antigen remains undetermined.

CDR1 is KGHSH and CDR2 is LQKENI in the germline V gene. This CDR3 comprises 14 residues. The ends were cut back, 3 bases at V and 8 bases at J, with 16 bases in the middle. Measured with immunoSEQ multiplex PCR; TCRdb has only the in-frame clones, and not every one. The data contain roughly 70,000 clones, roughly 80% of them seen just once; the ten biggest clones take up more than 13%. V is TRBV18 and J is TRBJ1-1, with unresolved D. The material sequenced was peripheral blood, taken 28 days after the second AZD1222 dose. This clonotype was sampled from an adult who received the AZD1222 COVID-19 vaccine. The CDR3 reads CASSPVSDLTEAFF. The CDR3 DNA follows: TGTGCCAGCTCACCCGTGAGTGATCTCACCGAAGCTTTCTTT. The variable domain in full, completed from reference TRBV18 and TRBJ1-1, reads NAGVMQNPRHLVRRRGQEARLRCSPMKGHSHVYWYRQLPEEGLKFMVYLQKENIIDESGMPKERFSAEFPKEGPSILRIQQVVRGDSAAYFCASSPVSDLTEAFFGQGTRLTVV.